This T cell receptor (beta chain) was identified in a study of blood T cell repertoires in COVID-19. This table comes from immunoSEQ multiplex PCR, and its TCRdb copy is limited to in-frame clones, with some not included. The repertoire holds hundreds of thousands of clones, 80% seen once, with 3.5% to 4.5% in the top ten. CDR3 length: 15 amino acids. Trimming took off 5 bases at V and 6 bases at J, with 19 bases between the two ends. CDR1 and CDR2 (germline): MNHEY, SVGEGT. This chain uses TRBV6-2 or TRBV6-3 with TRBJ1-1; TRBD1 might be the D (6 bases). The receptor was isolated from a man in his thirties or forties with acute COVID-19. Sample: PBMCs or T cells enriched from blood (not recorded which). The CDR3 nucleotides are TGTGCCAGCAGTCCGGTTGGGGGCGCAATCTCTGAAGCTTTCTTT. It yields the protein CASSPVGGAISEAFF.